The source of this T cell receptor beta chain is a study of blood T cell repertoires in COVID-19. Overall study: The origin of the acute and convalescent COVID-19 samples was the United States, Italy and Spain. PBMCs, B-cell-depleted T cells, or T cells were the source of the cDNA or gDNA that made up the material.

CDR1 is LGHNT and CDR2 is FRNRAP in the germline V gene. J was trimmed by 2 bases and V by 4 bases; bases with no gene match: 7. The CDR3 is made up of 15 amino acids. In the source study's methods: Estimation of nucleated cell counts relied on the amplification of reference gene primers. Assay used: immunoSEQ multiplex PCR; TCRdb lists only in-frame clones, some missing. D and trimming were read from the DNA, whereas the V and J calls and clone size are those reported in that table. The sample yields roughly 68,000 clones, 88% seen once. The sequence was collected from a human donor in a cohort sampled during active COVID-19. The sample was peripheral blood. The J gene is TRBJ2-5, the V gene TRBV12-5; 7 positions agree with TRBD2. This CDR3 reads CASGSPSSGQETQYF. The CDR3 nucleotides are TGTGCTAGTGGTTCCCCATCTAGCGGTCAAGAGACCCAGTACTTC.